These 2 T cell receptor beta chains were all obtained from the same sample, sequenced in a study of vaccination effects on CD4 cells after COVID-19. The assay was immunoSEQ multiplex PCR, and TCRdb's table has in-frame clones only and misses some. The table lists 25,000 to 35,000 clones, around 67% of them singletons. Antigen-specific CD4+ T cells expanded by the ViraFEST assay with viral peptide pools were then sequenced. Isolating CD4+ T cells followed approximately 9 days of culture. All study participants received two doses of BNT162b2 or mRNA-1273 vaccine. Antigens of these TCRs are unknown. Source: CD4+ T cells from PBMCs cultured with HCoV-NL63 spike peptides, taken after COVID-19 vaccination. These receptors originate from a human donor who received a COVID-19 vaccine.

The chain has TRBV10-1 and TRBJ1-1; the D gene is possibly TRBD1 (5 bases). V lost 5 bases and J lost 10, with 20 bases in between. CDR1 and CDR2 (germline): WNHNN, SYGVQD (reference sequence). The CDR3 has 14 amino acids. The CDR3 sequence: CASSSGPIGSGAFF. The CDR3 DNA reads TGCGCCAGCAGTTCGGGACCGATAGGAAGCGGAGCTTTCTTT.

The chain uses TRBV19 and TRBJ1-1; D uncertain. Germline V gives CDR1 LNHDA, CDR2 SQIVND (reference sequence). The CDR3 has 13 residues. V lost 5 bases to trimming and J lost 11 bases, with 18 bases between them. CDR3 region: CASSFEGFGRAFF. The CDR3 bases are TGTGCCAGTAGTTTTGAAGGATTTGGTAGGGCTTTCTTT.